Sequencing of this T cell receptor beta chain was carried out in a study of T cell responses to AZD1222 COVID-19 vaccine (dated by TCRdb to the early 2020s). Background on the whole study: TCR sequencing was performed for 230 to 250 trial participants, of whom about 200 were given two doses of AZD1222 and approximately 25 were given two doses of MenACWY control vaccine. Trial participants were enrolled into age subgroups of 18-55, 56-69 and 70-plus years, which contained 148, 28 and 57 TCR-sequenced participants, respectively.

The CDR3 regions of human TCRbeta chains were analyzed by immunosequencing. The study's processing was this. TCRs in the repertoires were matched against a reference library of SARS-CoV-2-specific TCRs that had been generated with the MIRA antigen-specificity platform. Breadth was defined as the fraction of unique TCRs that were SARS-CoV-2-associated. Depth was defined as the fraction of total T cells that were SARS-CoV-2-associated. Each spike-specific TCR was assigned to its reactive spike region and to a CD4 or CD8 class using the MIRA data. Log10-transformed breadth and depth values were compared by one-way ANOVA with Sidak's multiple comparisons tests. Not all clones reach the TCRdb copy of this immuneACCESS table, which keeps in-frame sequences only. Checked studies attribute under half of the gap to unresolved V genes and leave the rest unexplained. The DNA was the basis for D and trimming; V, J and clone size are from that table. The sample records more than 55,000 clones, 89% of which are singletons. Approximately 6.1% of the sample goes to the ten largest clones.

Remarks on this clone: Its antigen remains unidentified. Per-base quality was not reported, and no clone a single base away is much larger than it.

General conclusions and limits of the study: The 56-69-year group was small, and its depth increase did not reach significance, likely because of low power. Most participants were white British and females outnumbered males, and the authors suggested that clonal diversity may have been underestimated. Vaccine-associated CD4 TCRs spanned the whole spike protein, with dominant responses in regions 160-218 and 743-854. Nearly half of unique spike-specific TCRs reportedly recognized epitopes outside regions mutated in the B.1.351 and B.1.1.7 variants. Because no samples from the day 14 peak response were available, repertoires could be characterized only after the peak T cell response. Spike-specific TCR breadth and depth rose significantly after two AZD1222 doses compared with day 0 and with MenACWY recipients. Conclusions about previously exposed vaccinees were limited because only six AZD1222 recipients were SARS-CoV-2 seropositive at baseline.

This sample's time point label indicates: about 28 days (+/-7) after the second vaccine dose. AZD1222 recipients whose second dose came at about 4 weeks and those whose second dose came at about 12 weeks were combined into one group, since spike-specific TCR depth and breadth did not differ between the two schedules. Samples from vaccinated people were obtained from the UK trials COV001 and COV002, which included a single-blind randomized controlled phase 2/3 trial of AZD1222 (ChAdOx1 nCoV-19) in healthy adults. Trial participant PBMC samples were collected at day 0 and day 28 after the second dose for TCRbeta chain sequencing. The germline V gene encodes CDR1 MGHRA and CDR2 YSYEKL. V is reduced by 1 base and J by 7 bases, leaving a spacing of 17 bases between them. The CDR3 starts with the cysteine, ends with the phenylalanine, and has 16 residues. This entry keeps only the CDR3 DNA: 48 bases, framed from base 1.

The clonotype comes from an adult who received the AZD1222 COVID-19 vaccine. Recombination linked TRBV4-1 to TRBJ1-3; a weak D assignment points to TRBD1 (6 bases agree). Material: peripheral blood, obtained 28 days after the second AZD1222 dose. The DNA reads TGCGCCAGCAGCCAAGTTCAAGGGGGGGTCGGGAACACCATATATTTT. It is translated as CASSQVQGGVGNTIYF.